This T cell receptor beta chain originates from a study of blood T cell repertoires in COVID-19. Study-wide background: COVID-19 samples collected from the United States, Italy and Spain covered acute and convalescent phases.

Original processing methods: Amplified reference gene primers provided the basis for estimating nucleated cell counts. The data were produced by immunoSEQ multiplex PCR, yet TCRdb's version contains in-frame clones alone and is incomplete. V and J calls and clone size come straight from that table; D and trimming were deduced from the DNA. Here the sample spans about 380,000 clones, 85% being singletons. The V and J ends lost 4 bases and 4 bases respectively, with 17 bases between them. The CDR3 is 17 residues long. The germline CDR1 and CDR2 sequences are SNHLY and FYNNEI. This clone was detected only once.

This TCR was recovered from a woman between 18 and 30 years old with acute or convalescent COVID-19. This rearrangement joins TRBV2 to TRBJ2-6, with D possibly TRBD1 on 5 matching bases. The specimen was peripheral blood. CDR3 DNA: TGTGCCAGCAGTGCCCAGCCTAGGGGTTCCGGGGCCAACGTCCTGACTTTC. Translating it yields CASSAQPRGSGANVLTF.